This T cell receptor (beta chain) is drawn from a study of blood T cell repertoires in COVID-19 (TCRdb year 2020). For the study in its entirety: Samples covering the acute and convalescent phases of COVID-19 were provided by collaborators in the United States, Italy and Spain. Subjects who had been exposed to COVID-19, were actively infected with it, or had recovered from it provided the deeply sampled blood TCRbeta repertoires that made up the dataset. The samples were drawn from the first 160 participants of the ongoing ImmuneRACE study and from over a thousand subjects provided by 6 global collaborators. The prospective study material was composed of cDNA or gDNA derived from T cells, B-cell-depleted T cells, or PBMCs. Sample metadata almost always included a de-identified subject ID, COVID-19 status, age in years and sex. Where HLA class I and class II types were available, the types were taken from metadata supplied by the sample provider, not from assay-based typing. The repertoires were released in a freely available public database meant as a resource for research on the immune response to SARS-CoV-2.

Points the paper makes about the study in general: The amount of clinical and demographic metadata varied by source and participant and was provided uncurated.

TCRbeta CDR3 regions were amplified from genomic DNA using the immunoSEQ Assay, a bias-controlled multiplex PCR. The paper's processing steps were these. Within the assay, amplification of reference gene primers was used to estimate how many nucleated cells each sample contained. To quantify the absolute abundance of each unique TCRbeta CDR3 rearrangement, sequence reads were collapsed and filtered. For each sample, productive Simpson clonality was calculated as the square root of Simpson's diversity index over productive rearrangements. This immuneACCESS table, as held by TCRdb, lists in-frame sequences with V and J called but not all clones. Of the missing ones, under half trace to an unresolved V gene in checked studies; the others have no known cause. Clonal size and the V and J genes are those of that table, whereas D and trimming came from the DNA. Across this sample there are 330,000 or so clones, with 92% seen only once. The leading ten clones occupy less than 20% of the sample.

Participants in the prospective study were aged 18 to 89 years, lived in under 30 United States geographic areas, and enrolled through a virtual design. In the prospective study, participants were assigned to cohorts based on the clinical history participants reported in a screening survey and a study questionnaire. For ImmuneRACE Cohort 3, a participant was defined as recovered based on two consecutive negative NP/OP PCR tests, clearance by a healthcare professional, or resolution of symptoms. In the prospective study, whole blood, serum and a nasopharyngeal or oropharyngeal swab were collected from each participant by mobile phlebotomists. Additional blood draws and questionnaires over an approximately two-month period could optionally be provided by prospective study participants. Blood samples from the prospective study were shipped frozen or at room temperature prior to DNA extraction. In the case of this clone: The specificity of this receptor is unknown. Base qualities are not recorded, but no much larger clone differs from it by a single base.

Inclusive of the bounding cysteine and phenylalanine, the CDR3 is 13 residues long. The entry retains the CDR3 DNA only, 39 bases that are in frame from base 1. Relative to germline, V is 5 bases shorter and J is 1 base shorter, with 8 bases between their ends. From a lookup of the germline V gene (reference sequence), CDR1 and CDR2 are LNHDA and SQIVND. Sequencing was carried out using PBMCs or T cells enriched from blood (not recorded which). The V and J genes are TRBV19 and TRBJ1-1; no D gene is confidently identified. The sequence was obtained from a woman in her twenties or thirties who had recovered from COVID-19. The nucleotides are TGTGCCAGTAGTTCTTCGGGGAACACTGAAGCTTTCTTT. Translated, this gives CASSSSGNTEAFF.